This T cell receptor beta chain was identified during a study of PD-1 blockade in classical Hodgkin lymphoma. Each and every patient relapsed after autologous stem cell transplantation, and patients got differing brentuximab vedotin exposure. Magnetic negative selection was used to purify CD4+ T cells from PBMCs that had been thawed. V dropped 4 bases and J dropped 8 bases, with 12 bases sitting between them. The CDR3 is made up of 13 amino acids. The V gene's germline CDR1 is SNHLY and CDR2 FYNNEI. TCRdb keeps only in-frame clones here, not all; method: immunoSEQ multiplex PCR. The sample has roughly 7,100 clones, around four fifths seen once.

The sample was CD4+ T cells from blood, taken at baseline. This clonotype was sampled from a human donor with classical Hodgkin lymphoma. The chain is built from TRBV2 and TRBJ2-1; no reliable D call. This CDR3 reads CASSVYLRDEQFF. In DNA, the CDR3 is TGTGCCAGCAGTGTATACCTTAGGGATGAGCAGTTCTTC.